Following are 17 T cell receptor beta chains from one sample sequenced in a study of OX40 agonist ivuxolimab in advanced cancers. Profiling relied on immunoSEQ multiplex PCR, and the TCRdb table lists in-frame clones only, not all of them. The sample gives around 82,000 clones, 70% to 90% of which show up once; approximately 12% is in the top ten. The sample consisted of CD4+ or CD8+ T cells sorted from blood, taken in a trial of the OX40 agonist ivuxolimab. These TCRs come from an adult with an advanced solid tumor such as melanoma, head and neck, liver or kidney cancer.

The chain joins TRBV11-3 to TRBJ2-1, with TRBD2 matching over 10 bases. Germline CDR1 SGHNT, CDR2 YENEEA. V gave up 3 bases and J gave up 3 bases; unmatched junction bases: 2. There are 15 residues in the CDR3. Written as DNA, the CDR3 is TGTGCCAGCAGCTTGGGGACTAGCGACTACAATGAGCAGTTCTTC. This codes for CASSLGTSDYNEQFF.

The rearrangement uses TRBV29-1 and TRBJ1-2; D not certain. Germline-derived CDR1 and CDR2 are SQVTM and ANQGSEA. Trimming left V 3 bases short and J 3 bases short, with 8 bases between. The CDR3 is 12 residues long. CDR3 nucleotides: TGCAGCGTTGATGGGTTGTACTATGGCTACACCTTC. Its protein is CSVDGLYYGYTF.

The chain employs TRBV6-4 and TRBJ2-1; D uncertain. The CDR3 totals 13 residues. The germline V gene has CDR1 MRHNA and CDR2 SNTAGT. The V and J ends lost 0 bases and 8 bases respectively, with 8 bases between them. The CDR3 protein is CASSDSPHDEQFF. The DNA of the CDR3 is TGTGCCAGCAGTGACTCCCCGCACGATGAGCAGTTCTTC.

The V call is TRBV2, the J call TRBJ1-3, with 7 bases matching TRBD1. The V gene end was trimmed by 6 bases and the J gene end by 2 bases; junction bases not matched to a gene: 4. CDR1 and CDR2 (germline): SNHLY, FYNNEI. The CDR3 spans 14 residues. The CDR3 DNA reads TGTGCCAGCAGCAAAACAGGGGCTGGAAACACCATATATTTT. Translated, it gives CASSKTGAGNTIYF.

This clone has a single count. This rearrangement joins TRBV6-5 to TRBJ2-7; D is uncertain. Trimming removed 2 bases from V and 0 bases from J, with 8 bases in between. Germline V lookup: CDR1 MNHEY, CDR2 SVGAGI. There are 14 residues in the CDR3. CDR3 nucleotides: TGTGCCAGCAGTTACGGCCAGGACTCCTACGAGCAGTACTTC. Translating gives CASSYGQDSYEQYF.

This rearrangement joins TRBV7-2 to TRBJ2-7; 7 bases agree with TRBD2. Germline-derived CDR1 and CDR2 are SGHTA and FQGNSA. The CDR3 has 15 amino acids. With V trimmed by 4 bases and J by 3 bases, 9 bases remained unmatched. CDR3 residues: CASSSTTRGSYEQYF. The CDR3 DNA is TGTGCCAGCAGCTCTACCACTCGCGGGAGCTACGAGCAGTACTTC.

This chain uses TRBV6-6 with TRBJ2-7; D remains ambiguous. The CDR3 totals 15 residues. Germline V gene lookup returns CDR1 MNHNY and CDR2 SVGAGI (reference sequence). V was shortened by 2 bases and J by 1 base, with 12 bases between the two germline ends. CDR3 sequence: CASSYGEFLSYEQYF. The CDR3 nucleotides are TGTGCCAGCAGTTACGGGGAATTCCTATCCTACGAGCAGTACTTC.

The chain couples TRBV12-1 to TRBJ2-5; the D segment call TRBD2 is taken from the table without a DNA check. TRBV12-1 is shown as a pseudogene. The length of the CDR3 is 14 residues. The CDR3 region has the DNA TGTGCCAGCAGCTTTTATCAGACTAAAGAGGCCCAGTACTTC. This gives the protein CASSFYQTKEAQYF.

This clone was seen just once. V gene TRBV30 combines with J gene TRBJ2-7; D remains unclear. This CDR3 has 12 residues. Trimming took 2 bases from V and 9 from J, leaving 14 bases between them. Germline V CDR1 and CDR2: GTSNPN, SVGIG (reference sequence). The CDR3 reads CAWSNYLRVQYF. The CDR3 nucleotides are TGTGCCTGGAGTAACTACCTACGAGTGCAGTACTTC.

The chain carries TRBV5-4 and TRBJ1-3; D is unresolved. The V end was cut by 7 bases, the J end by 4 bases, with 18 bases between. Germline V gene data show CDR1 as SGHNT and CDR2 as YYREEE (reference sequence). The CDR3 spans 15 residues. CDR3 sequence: CASSFGVSAGNTIYF. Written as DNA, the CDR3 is TGTGCCAGCTCGTTCGGCGTATCGGCGGGAAACACCATATATTTT.

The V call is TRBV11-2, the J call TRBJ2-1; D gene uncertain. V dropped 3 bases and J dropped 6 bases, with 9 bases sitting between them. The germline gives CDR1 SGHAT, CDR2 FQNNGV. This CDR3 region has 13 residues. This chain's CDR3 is CASSFRSFNEQFF. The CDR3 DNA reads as TGTGCCAGCAGCTTCAGAAGTTTCAATGAGCAGTTCTTC.

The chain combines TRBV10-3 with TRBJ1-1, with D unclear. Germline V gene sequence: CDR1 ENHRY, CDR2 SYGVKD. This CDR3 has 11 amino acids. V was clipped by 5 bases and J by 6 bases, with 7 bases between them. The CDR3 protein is CAISHDAEAFF. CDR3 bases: TGTGCCATCAGTCACGACGCTGAAGCTTTCTTT.

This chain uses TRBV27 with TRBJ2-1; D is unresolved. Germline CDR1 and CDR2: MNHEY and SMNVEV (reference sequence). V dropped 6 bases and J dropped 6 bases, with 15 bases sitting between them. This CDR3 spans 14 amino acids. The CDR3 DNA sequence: TGTGCCAGCAGGCTTCTGGACGGAATCAATGAGCAGTTCTTC. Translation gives CASRLLDGINEQFF.

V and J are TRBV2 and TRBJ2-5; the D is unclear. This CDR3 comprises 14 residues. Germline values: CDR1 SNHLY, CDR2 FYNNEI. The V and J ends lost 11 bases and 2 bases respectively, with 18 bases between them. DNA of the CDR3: TGTGCCCTCACCGACCGGGCAGATCAAGAGACCCAGTACTTC. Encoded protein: CALTDRADQETQYF.

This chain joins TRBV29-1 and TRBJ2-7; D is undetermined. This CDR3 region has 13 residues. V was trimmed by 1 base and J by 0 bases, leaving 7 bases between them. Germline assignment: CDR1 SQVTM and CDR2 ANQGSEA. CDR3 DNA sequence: TGCAGCGTTGAAGTCGCAGCCTCCTACGAGCAGTACTTC. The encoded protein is CSVEVAASYEQYF.

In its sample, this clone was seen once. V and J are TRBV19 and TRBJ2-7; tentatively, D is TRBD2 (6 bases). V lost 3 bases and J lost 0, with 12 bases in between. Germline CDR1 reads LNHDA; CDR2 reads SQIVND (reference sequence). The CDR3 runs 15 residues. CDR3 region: CASSISGGNSYEQYF. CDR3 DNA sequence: TGTGCCAGTAGTATTAGTGGCGGGAACTCCTACGAGCAGTACTTC.

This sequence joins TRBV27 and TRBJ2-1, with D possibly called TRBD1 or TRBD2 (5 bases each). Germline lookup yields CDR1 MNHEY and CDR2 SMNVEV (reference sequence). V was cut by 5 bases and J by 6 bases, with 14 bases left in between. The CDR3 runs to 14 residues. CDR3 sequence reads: CASSPFGAVNEQFF. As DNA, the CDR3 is TGTGCCAGCAGTCCCTTCGGGGCGGTCAATGAGCAGTTCTTC.